This T cell receptor (beta chain) was sequenced for a study of T cell responses to AZD1222 COVID-19 vaccine (dated by TCRdb to about 2021). As for the study more broadly: AZD1222 recipients given second doses at about 4 weeks or at about 12 weeks were pooled, since spike-specific TCR depth and breadth were not found to differ between the two schedules. Trial participants were enrolled by age into 18-55, 56-69 and 70-plus year subgroups, with around 150, 28 and 57 TCR-sequenced participants respectively. TCR sequencing covered fewer than 250 trial participants: 207 given two doses of AZD1222 and 26 given two doses of MenACWY control vaccine. General findings and caveats noted by the study authors: No day 14 peak-response samples were available, so repertoires were characterized only after the peak T cell response. Most participants were white British and females outnumbered males, and the authors suggested that clonal diversity may have been underestimated. The 56-69-year group was small, and its depth increase did not reach significance, likely because of low power. Vaccine-associated CD4 TCRs spanned the whole spike protein, with dominant responses in regions 160-218 and 743-854. Conclusions about previously exposed vaccinees are limited, since just five to seven AZD1222 recipients were seropositive for SARS-CoV-2 at baseline. Nearly half of unique spike-specific TCRs reportedly recognized epitopes outside regions mutated in the B.1.351 and B.1.1.7 variants. After two AZD1222 doses, both the breadth and the depth of spike-specific TCRs were significantly higher than at day 0 and than in MenACWY recipients.

The time point label, read with the paper, signifies: baseline before first vaccination. Vaccinee samples came from UK trials COV001 and COV002, including a single-blind randomized controlled phase 2/3 trial of AZD1222 (ChAdOx1 nCoV-19) in healthy adults. For TCRbeta chain sequencing, PBMC samples from trial participants were taken at day 0 and at day 28 after the second dose. Trimming takes 5 bases off V and 5 bases off J; junction bases not matched to a gene: 18. CDR1 and CDR2 (MNHNY, SVGAGI) derive from the germline V gene (reference sequence). Reading from cysteine to phenylalanine, the CDR3 counts 19 amino acids. CDR3 DNA is the only sequence kept; it has 57 bases, read in frame from the first base. The CDR3 regions of human TCRbeta chains were subjected to immunosequencing. The paper's data handling went like this. Repertoire TCRs were matched against a reference library of SARS-CoV-2-specific TCRs generated with the MIRA antigen-specificity platform. Breadth was defined as the fraction of unique TCRs that were SARS-CoV-2-associated, and depth was defined as the fraction of total T cells that were SARS-CoV-2-associated. Using the MIRA data, every spike-specific TCR was mapped to the spike region that the TCR reacted to and assigned to either a CD4 or a CD8 class. Log10-transformed breadth and depth values were compared by one-way ANOVA with Sidak's multiple comparisons tests. TCRdb mirrors the immuneACCESS table, restricted to in-frame sequences. Some clones are absent from its copies; in checked studies, under half trace to an unresolved V gene, and the reason for the others is unknown. V and J calls plus clone size are reproduced from that table; the DNA served to infer D and trimming. The sample table shows roughly 70,000 clones, and 86% are seen once. Together, the top ten hold under 3% of the sample.

To note about this clone: The specificity of this receptor is unknown. The record has no base qualities; no much larger clone is one base away.

The sample in question was peripheral blood, obtained on day 0 of AZD1222 vaccination. This chain joins TRBV6-6 to TRBJ2-2; TRBD2 agrees with 9 junctional bases. This TCR came from an adult in good health. The CDR3 region reads CASSPKILSGRRGTGELFF. The DNA is as follows: TGTGCCAGCAGTCCGAAGATATTAAGCGGGAGGCGGGGGACCGGGGAGCTGTTTTTT.